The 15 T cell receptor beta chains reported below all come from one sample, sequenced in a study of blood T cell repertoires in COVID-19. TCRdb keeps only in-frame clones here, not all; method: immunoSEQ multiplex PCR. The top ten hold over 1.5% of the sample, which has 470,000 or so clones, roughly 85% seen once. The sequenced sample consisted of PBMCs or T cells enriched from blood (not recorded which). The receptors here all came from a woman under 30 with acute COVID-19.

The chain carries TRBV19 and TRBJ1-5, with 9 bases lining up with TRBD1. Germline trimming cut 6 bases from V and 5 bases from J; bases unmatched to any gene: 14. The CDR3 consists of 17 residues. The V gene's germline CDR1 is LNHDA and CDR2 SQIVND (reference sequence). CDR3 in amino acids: CASSPLPGQGVDQPQHF. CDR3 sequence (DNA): TGTGCCAGTAGCCCCCTTCCGGGACAGGGAGTCGATCAGCCCCAGCATTTT.

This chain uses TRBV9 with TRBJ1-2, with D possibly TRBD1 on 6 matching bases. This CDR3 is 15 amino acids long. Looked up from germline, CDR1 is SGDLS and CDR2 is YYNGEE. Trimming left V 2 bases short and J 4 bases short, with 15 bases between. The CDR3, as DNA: TGTGCCAGCAGCGTTGGATCGACAGGCACCTATGGCTACACCTTC. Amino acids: CASSVGSTGTYGYTF.

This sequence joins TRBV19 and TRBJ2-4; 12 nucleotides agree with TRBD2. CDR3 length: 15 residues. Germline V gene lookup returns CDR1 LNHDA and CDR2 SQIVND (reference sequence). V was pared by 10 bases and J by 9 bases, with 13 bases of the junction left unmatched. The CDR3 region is CATRLAGELLGIQYF. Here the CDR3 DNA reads TGTGCCACCCGACTAGCGGGAGAGTTGCTCGGCATTCAGTACTTC.

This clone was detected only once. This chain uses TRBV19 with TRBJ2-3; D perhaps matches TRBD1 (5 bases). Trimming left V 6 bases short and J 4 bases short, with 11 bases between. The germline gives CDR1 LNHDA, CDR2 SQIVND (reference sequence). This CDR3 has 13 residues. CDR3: CASSVAGPDTQYF. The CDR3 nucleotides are TGTGCCAGTAGCGTGGCAGGGCCAGATACGCAGTATTTT. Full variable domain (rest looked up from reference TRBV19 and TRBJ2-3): DGGITQSPKYLFRKEGQNVTLSCEQNLNHDAMYWYRQDPGQGLRLIYYSQIVNDFQKGDIAEGYSVSREKKESFPLTVTSAQKNPTAFYLCASSVAGPDTQYFGPGTRLTVL.

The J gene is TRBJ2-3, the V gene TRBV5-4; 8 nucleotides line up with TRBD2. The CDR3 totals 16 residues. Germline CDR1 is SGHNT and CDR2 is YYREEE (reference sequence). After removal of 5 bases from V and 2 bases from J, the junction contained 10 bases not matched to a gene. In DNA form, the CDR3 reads TGTGCCAGCAGTTCAGGGGCGGGAGGTGTCACAGATACGCAGTATTTT. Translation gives CASSSGAGGVTDTQYF.

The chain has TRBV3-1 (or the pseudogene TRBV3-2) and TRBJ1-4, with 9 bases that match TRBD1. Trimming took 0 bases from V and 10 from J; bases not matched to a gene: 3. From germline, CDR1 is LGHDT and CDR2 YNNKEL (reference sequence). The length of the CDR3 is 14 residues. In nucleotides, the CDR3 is TGTGCCAGCAGCCAAGATGACAGGGGGGGAAAACTGTTTTTT. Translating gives CASSQDDRGGKLFF.

DNA for the CDR3: TGTGCCAGCAGCCCGAGGACAGGTTTTAACGAGCAGTACTTC. Translated, it gives CASSPRTGFNEQYF. V and J are TRBV7-2 and TRBJ2-7, with 7 bases identical to TRBD1. CDR3 length: 14 amino acids. CDR1 SGHTA and CDR2 FQGNSA come from the germline V gene. The V and J ends lost 5 bases and 5 bases, in that order; junction bases with no gene match: 9.

The chain's CDR3 is CASSYSENQPQHF. The CDR3, as DNA: TGTGCCAGCAGTTACAGTGAGAATCAGCCCCAGCATTTT. The V call is TRBV28, the J call TRBJ1-5; no definite D call. This CDR3 is 13 amino acids long. Germline CDR1 MDHEN, CDR2 SYDVKM. V was shortened by 4 bases and J by 4 bases, with 8 bases between the two germline ends.

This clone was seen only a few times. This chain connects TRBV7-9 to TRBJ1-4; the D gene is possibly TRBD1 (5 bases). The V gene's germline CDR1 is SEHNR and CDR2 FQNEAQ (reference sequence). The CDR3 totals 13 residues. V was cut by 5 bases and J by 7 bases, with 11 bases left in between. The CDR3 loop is CASSPLGGEKLFF. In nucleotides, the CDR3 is TGTGCCAGCAGCCCCTTGGGGGGTGAAAAACTGTTTTTT.

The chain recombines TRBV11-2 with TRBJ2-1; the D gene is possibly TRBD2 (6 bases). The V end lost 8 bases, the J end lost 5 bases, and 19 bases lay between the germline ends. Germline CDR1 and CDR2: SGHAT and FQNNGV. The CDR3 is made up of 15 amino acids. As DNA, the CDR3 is TGTGCCAGCGGCAGCTCCCTTGGGGGGAACAATGAGCAGTTCTTC. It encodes CASGSSLGGNNEQFF.

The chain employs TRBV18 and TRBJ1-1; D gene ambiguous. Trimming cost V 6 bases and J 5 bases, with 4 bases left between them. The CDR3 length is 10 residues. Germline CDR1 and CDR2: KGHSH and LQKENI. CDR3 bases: TGTGCCAGCTCTAGAACTGAAGCTTTCTTT. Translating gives CASSRTEAFF.

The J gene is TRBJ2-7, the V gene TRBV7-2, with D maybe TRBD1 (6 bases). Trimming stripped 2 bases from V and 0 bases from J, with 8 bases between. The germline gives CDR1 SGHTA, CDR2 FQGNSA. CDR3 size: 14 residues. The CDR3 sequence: CASSLQGSSYEQYF. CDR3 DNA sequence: TGTGCCAGCAGCTTACAGGGGAGCTCCTACGAGCAGTACTTC. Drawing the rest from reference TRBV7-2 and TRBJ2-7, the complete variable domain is GAGVSQSPSNKVTEKGKDVELRCDPISGHTALYWYRQSLGQGLEFLIYFQGNSAPDKSGLPSDRFSAERTGGSVSTLTIQRTQQEDSAVYLCASSLQGSSYEQYFGPGTRLTVT.

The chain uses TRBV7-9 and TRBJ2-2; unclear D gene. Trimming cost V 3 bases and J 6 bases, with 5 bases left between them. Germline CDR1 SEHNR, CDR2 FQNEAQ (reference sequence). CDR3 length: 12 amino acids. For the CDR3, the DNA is TGTGCCAGCAGCTTTACTGCCGGGGAGCTGTTTTTT. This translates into CASSFTAGELFF.

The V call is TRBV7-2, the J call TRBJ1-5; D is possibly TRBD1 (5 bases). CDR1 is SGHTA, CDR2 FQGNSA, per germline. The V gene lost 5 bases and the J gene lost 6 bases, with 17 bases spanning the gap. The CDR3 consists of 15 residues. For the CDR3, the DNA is TGTGCCAGCAGCCCCCTGTCGCGGGGCGGTCAGCCCCAGCATTTT. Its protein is CASSPLSRGGQPQHF.

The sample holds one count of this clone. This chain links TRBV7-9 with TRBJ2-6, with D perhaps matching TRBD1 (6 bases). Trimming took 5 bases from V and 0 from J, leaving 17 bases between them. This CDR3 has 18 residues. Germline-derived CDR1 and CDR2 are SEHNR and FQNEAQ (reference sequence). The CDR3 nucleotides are TGTGCCAGCAGCCCCCCGGGACATGGGATCTCTGGGGCCAACGTCCTGACTTTC. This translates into CASSPPGHGISGANVLTF.